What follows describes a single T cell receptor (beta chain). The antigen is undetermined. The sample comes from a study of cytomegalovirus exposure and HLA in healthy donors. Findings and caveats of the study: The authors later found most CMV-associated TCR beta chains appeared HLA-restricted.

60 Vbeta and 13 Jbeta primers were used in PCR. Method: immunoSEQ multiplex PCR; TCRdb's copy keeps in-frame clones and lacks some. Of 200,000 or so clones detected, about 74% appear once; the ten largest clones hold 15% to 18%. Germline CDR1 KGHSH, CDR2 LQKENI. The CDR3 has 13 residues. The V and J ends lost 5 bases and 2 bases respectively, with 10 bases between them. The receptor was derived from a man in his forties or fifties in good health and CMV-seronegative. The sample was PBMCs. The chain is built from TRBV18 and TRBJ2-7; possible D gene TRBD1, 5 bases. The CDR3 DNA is TGTGCCAGCTCAACGCAGGGTCCCTACGAGCAGTACTTC. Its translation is CASSTQGPYEQYF.